Described below is a single T cell receptor beta chain sequence and its context. The antigen is not known. V shed 0 bases and J shed 5 bases, with 16 bases lying between them. This CDR3 comprises 16 residues. Germline V gene sequence: CDR1 SGHVS, CDR2 FQNEAQ. In nominal health when sampled, donors likely had unrecorded immune exposures nonetheless. PCR primers comprised 60 Vbeta and 13 Jbeta primers. This table comes from immunoSEQ multiplex PCR, and its TCRdb copy is limited to in-frame clones, with some not included. The sample has around 80,000 clones; over 70% are singletons. The sample is drawn from a study of cytomegalovirus exposure and HLA in healthy donors. Regarding the study as a whole: A few of the chains that were CMV-associated were confirmed in vitro to be specific for CMV antigens. In an earlier analysis, most TCR beta V segments were productive about 87% or about 30% of the time.

This clonotype originated in a man between 35 and 55 years old in good health and CMV-seropositive. The chain recombines TRBV7-8 with TRBJ1-2, with D unclear. Material for sequencing was PBMCs. The CDR3 is CASSLAPGAGNYGYTF. Written as DNA, the CDR3 is TGTGCCAGCAGCTTAGCCCCTGGCGCGGGTAATTATGGCTACACCTTC.